Each of the 14 T cell receptor beta chains below was sequenced from the same sample in a study of blood T cell repertoires in COVID-19. Generated by immunoSEQ multiplex PCR, the TCRdb table keeps only in-frame clones and is missing some. Among about 130,000 clones listed, roughly 90% were seen once. The sample was peripheral blood. The receptors stem from a man in his 60s with active or convalescent COVID-19.

V gene TRBV29-1 combines with J gene TRBJ2-3, with TRBD1 identical over 12 bases. The germline gives CDR1 SQVTM, CDR2 ANQGSEA. The CDR3 sequence is 16 residues long. V dropped 4 bases and J dropped 4; count of bases not matched to a gene: 9. CDR3 protein: CSVGDPGQGASDTQYF. The CDR3 region has the DNA TGCAGCGTTGGAGATCCGGGACAGGGGGCCTCAGATACGCAGTATTTT.

The V call is TRBV5-1, the J call TRBJ2-3; 10 positions agree with TRBD1. The CDR3 runs to 16 residues. V lost 2 bases and J lost 7; bases outside the gene matches: 10. Germline V gene data show CDR1 as SGHRS and CDR2 as YFSETQ. In DNA, the CDR3 is TGCGCCAGCAGCTTTGAATCGGGACAGGGGTCCAATACGCAGTATTTT. Encoded protein: CASSFESGQGSNTQYF.

The CDR3 is CASRQGQLEAFF. In nucleotides, the CDR3 is TGTGCCAGCAGACAGGGACAGCTTGAAGCTTTCTTT. The chain uses TRBV28 and TRBJ1-1; 7 bases map to TRBD1. V lost 6 bases to trimming and J lost 7 bases; unmatched junction nucleotides: 5. Per germline, CDR1 MDHEN and CDR2 SYDVKM. This CDR3 is built from 12 residues. Full variable domain (missing parts from reference TRBV28 and TRBJ1-1): DVKVTQSSRYLVKRTGEKVFLECVQDMDHENMFWYRQDPGLGLRLIYFSYDVKMKEKGDIPEGYSVSREKKERFSLILESASTNQTSMYLCASRQGQLEAFFGQGTRLTVV.

The genes are TRBV7-2 and TRBJ2-2; no firm D call. V was shortened by 6 bases and J by 1 base, with 9 bases between the two germline ends. Germline V gene sequence: CDR1 SGHTA, CDR2 FQGNSA. The CDR3 covers 14 residues. The CDR3 sequence: CASRPYKNTGELFF. CDR3 bases: TGTGCCAGCAGACCATACAAGAACACCGGGGAGCTGTTTTTT. Supplemented by reference TRBV7-2 and TRBJ2-2, the full variable domain reads GAGVSQSPSNKVTEKGKDVELRCDPISGHTALYWYRQSLGQGLEFLIYFQGNSAPDKSGLPSDRFSAERTGGSVSTLTIQRTQQEDSAVYLCASRPYKNTGELFFGEGSRLTVL.

The chain links TRBV18 to TRBJ1-3, with a weak D call TRBD1 (5 bases). Germline V gives CDR1 KGHSH, CDR2 LQKENI. The CDR3 totals 16 residues. Trimming stripped 3 bases from V and 4 bases from J, with 16 bases between. The CDR3 nucleotides read TGTGCCAGCTCACCGACCGGCGGGGGGACGGGAAACACCATATATTTT. Its translation is CASSPTGGGTGNTIYF.

The sample holds one count of this clone. The chain carries TRBV5-6 and TRBJ2-1; the D gene is possibly TRBD1 (6 bases). The germline V and J ends were trimmed by 3 bases and 12 bases, with 10 bases remaining between them. Germline CDR1 reads SGHDT; CDR2 reads YYEEEE. CDR3 size: 11 residues. The CDR3 coding sequence is TGTGCCAGCAGCTCACAGGGTACGCAGTTCTTC. This codes for CASSSQGTQFF.

J is TRBJ2-7 and V is TRBV6-2 or TRBV6-3, with a tentative D call TRBD2 (5 bases). Deletions cut 2 bases from V and 2 bases from J, with 10 bases between. The CDR3 extends over 14 amino acids. CDR1 and CDR2 (germline): MNHEY, SVGEGT. The CDR3 DNA sequence: TGTGCCAGCAGTTACGGGAGCAGAACCTACGAGCAGTACTTC. It encodes CASSYGSRTYEQYF.

The chain employs TRBV5-4 and TRBJ1-3, with D possibly matching TRBD1 (6 bases). V was cut by 5 bases and J by 2 bases, with 14 bases left in between. This CDR3 spans 15 amino acids. Germline-derived CDR1 and CDR2 are SGHNT and YYREEE (reference sequence). CDR3 nucleotides: TGTGCCAGCAGTACCCGACAGGACGCTGGAAACACCATATATTTT. Protein sequence: CASSTRQDAGNTIYF.

The CDR3 nucleotides are TGTGCCAGCAGCTGGACAGTAGGTGGGGGCACAGATACGCAGTATTTT. Its protein product is CASSWTVGGGTDTQYF. J is TRBJ2-3 and V is TRBV5-4, with D possibly being TRBD1 (6 bases). V lost 3 bases, J lost 1 base, and 15 bases lay in between. Per germline, CDR1 SGHNT and CDR2 YYREEE (reference sequence). The length of the CDR3 is 16 residues. Full variable domain (missing parts from reference TRBV5-4 and TRBJ2-3): ETGVTQSPTHLIKTRGQQVTLRCSSQSGHNTVSWYQQALGQGPQFIFQYYREEENGRGNFPPRFSGLQFPNYSSELNVNALELDDSALYLCASSWTVGGGTDTQYFGPGTRLTVL.

The chain uses TRBV19 and TRBJ1-5; TRBD1 is a possible D gene (5 bases). Germline CDR1 is LNHDA and CDR2 is SQIVND (reference sequence). This CDR3 comprises 16 residues. The V gene lost 7 bases and the J gene lost 0 bases, with 16 bases spanning the gap. The CDR3 spells CASTDRGASSNQPQHF. The CDR3 DNA sequence: TGTGCCAGTACCGATCGCGGGGCCTCTAGCAATCAGCCCCAGCATTTT.

Points on this clone: At the DNA level, this CDR3 is encoded by other sequences in the same sample as well. The chain combines TRBV14 with TRBJ2-5, with 12 nucleotides matching TRBD2. The length of the CDR3 is 15 residues. Germline V gives CDR1 SGHDN, CDR2 FVKESK. V lost 1 base, J lost 4 bases, and 1 base stayed unmatched. The CDR3 DNA reads TGTGCCAGCAGCCAAGGGACTAGCGGGGTAGAGACCCAGTACTTC. It specifies CASSQGTSGVETQYF.

V is TRBV27 and J is TRBJ1-6; D ambiguous. The CDR3 is 15 residues long. Between the trimmed V and J ends, which lost 2 bases and 5 bases, there was a span of 10 bases. Germline V CDR1 and CDR2: MNHEY, SMNVEV (reference sequence). In nucleotides, the CDR3 is TGTGCCAGCAGTTTAGTACGAGGCCATAATTCACCCCTCCACTTT. This translates into CASSLVRGHNSPLHF.

This clone was observed a handful of times. The V call is TRBV15, the J call TRBJ1-2; 10 positions agree with TRBD1. Germline assignment: CDR1 LNHNV and CDR2 YYDKDF (reference sequence). The CDR3 totals 14 residues. V dropped 5 bases and J dropped 6; count of bases not matched to a gene: 6. CDR3 in amino acids: CATSLRTGGNGYTF. CDR3 nucleotides: TGTGCCACCAGCTTACGGACAGGGGGGAATGGCTACACCTTC.

The chain has TRBV9 and TRBJ2-7; D is possibly TRBD1 (5 bases). The CDR3 extends over 14 amino acids. CDR1 is SGDLS, CDR2 YYNGEE, per germline. Deletions cut 0 bases from V and 2 bases from J, with 9 bases between. In DNA form, the CDR3 reads TGTGCCAGCAGCGTAGATAAGGGGCCCTACGAGCAGTACTTC. Residues: CASSVDKGPYEQYF.